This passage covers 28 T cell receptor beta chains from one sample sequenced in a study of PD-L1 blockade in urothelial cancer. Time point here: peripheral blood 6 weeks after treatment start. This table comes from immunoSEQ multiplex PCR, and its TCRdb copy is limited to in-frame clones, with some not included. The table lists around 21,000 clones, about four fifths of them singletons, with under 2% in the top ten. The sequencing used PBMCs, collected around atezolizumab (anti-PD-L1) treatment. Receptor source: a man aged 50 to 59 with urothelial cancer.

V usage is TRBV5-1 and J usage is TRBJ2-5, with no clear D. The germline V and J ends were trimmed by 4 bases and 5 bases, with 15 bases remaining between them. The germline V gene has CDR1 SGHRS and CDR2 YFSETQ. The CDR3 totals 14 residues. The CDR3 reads CASSNGRTGETQYF. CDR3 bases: TGCGCCAGCAGCAACGGTCGAACCGGGGAGACCCAGTACTTC.

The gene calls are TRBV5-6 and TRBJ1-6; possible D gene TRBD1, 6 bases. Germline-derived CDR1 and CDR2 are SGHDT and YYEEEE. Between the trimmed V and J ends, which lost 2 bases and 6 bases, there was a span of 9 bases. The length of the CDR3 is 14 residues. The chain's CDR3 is CASSLQGPNSPLHF. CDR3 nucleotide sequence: TGTGCCAGCAGCTTACAGGGTCCTAATTCACCCCTCCACTTT.

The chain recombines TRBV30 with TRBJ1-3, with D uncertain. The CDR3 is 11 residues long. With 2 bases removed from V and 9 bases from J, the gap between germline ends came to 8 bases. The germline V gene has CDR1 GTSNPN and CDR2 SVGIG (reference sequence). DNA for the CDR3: TGTGCCTGGAGTCGGGAGGCCACCATATATTTT. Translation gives CAWSREATIYF.

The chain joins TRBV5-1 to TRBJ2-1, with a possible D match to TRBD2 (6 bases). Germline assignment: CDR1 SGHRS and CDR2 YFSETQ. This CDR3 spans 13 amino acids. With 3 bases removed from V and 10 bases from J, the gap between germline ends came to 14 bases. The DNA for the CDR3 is TGCGCCAGCAGCTCCGTTGGGGGGTACGAGCAGTTCTTC. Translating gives CASSSVGGYEQFF.

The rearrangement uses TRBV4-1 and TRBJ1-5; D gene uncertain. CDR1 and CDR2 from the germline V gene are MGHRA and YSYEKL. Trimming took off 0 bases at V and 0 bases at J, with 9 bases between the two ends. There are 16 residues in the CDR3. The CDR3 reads CASSQEWQNSNQPQHF. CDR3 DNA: TGCGCCAGCAGCCAAGAGTGGCAGAATAGCAATCAGCCCCAGCATTTT.

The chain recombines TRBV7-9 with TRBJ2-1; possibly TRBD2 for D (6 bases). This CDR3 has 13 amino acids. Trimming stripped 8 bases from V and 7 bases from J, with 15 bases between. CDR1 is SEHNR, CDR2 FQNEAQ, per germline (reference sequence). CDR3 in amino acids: CASVLWAGNEQFF. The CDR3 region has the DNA TGTGCCAGCGTCCTTTGGGCGGGGAATGAGCAGTTCTTC.

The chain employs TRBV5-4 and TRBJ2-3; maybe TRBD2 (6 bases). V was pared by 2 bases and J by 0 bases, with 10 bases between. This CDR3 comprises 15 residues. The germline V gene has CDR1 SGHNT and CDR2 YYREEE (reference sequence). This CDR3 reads CASSFGGRSTDTQYF. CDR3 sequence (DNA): TGTGCCAGCAGCTTTGGGGGGAGAAGCACAGATACGCAGTATTTT.

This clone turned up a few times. Here the CDR3 DNA reads TGTGCCAGCAGCCGCCCTGGCGGATACGAGCAGTACGTC. Amino acids: CASSRPGGYEQYV. The chain links TRBV5-6 to TRBJ2-7; D gene ambiguous. The CDR3 has 13 residues. Germline V gene data show CDR1 as SGHDT and CDR2 as YYEEEE. V was pared by 4 bases and J by 4 bases, with 12 bases between.

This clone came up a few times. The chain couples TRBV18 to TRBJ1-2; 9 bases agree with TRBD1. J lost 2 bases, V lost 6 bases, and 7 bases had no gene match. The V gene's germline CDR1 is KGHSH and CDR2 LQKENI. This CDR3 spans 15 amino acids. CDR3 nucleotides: TGTGCCAGCTCCCTCACAGGGGGCAGCAACTATGGCTACACCTTC. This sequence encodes CASSLTGGSNYGYTF.

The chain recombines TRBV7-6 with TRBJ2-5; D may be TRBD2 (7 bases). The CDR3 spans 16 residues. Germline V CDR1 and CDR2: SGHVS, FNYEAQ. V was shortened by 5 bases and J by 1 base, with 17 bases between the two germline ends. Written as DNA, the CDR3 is TGTGCCAGCAGCGGGGGGGCGGCAGGAGGCCAAGAGACCCAGTACTTC. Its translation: CASSGGAAGGQETQYF.

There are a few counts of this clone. CDR3 DNA: TGCGCCAGCAGCACCGGACAGGGGGCAGATACGCAGTATTTT. Its protein product is CASSTGQGADTQYF. V and J are TRBV5-1 and TRBJ2-3; 10 bases agree with TRBD1. The CDR3 totals 14 residues. Germline V gene data show CDR1 as SGHRS and CDR2 as YFSETQ. The ends lost 4 bases at V and 4 bases at J; junction bases unmatched: 3.

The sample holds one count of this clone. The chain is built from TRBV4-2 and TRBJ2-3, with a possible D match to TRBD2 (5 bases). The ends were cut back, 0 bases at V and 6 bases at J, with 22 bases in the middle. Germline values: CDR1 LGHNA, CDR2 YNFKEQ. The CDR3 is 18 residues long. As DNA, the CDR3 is TGTGCCAGCAGCCAAGAAAAGGCCCGTTTGGCGGGCGGGGATACGCAGTATTTT. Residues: CASSQEKARLAGGDTQYF.

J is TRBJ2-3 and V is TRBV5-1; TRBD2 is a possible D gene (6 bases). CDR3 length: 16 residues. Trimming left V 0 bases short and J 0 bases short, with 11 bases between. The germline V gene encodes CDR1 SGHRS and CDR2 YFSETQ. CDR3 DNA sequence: TGCGCCAGCAGCTTGGAAGGGAGGAGTAGCACAGATACGCAGTATTTT. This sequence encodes CASSLEGRSSTDTQYF.

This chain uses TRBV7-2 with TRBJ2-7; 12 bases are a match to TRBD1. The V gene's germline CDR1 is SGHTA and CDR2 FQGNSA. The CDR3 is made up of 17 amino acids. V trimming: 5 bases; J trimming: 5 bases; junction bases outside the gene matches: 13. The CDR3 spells CASSLVVGQGASNEQYF. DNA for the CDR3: TGTGCCAGCAGCCTAGTGGTGGGACAGGGGGCTTCCAACGAGCAGTACTTC.

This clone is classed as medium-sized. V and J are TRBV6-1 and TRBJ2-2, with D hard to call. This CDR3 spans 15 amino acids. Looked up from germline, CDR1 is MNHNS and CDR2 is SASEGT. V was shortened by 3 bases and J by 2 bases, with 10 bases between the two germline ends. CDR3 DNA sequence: TGTGCCAGCAGTGATGAGGATGGAAACACCGGGGAGCTGTTTTTT. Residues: CASSDEDGNTGELFF.

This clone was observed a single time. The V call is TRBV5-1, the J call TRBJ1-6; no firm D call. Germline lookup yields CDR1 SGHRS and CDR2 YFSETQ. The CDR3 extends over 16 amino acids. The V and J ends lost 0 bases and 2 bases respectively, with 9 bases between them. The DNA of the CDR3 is TGCGCCAGCAGCTTGGCGGGGAGCGCCTATAATTCACCCCTCCACTTT. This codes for CASSLAGSAYNSPLHF.

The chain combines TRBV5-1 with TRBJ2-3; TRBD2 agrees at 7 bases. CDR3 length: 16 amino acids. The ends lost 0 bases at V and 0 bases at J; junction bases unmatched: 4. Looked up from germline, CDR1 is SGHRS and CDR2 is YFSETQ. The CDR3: CASSLGVAGSTDTQYF. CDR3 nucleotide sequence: TGCGCCAGCAGCTTGGGGGTAGCGGGTAGCACAGATACGCAGTATTTT.

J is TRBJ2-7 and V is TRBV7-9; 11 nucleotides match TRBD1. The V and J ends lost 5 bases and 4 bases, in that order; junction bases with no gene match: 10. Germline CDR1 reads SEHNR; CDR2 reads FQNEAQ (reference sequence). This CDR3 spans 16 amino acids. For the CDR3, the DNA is TGTGCCAGCAGCCCAATGGGGACAGGGGGAGCTTACGAGCAGTACTTC. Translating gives CASSPMGTGGAYEQYF. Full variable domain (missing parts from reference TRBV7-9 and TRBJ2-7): DTGVSQNPRHKITKRGQNVTFRCDPISEHNRLYWYRQTLGQGPEFLTYFQNEAQLEKSRLLSDRFSAERPKGSFSTLEIQRTEQGDSAMYLCASSPMGTGGAYEQYFGPGTRLTVT.

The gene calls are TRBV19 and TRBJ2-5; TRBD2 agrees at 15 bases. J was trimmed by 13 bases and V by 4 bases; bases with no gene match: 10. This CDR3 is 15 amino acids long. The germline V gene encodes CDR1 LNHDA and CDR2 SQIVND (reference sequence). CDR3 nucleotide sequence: TGTGCCAGTAGTACCGGGACTAGCGGGGGGTCCGCAAGGTACTTC. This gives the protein CASSTGTSGGSARYF.

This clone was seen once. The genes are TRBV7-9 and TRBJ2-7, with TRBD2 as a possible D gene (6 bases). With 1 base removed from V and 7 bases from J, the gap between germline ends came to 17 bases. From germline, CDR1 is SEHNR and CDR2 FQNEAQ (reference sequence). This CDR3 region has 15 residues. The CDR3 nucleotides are TGTGCCAGCAGCTTAGGGGGTAGTCGGGGGAGGGAGCAGTACTTC. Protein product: CASSLGGSRGREQYF.

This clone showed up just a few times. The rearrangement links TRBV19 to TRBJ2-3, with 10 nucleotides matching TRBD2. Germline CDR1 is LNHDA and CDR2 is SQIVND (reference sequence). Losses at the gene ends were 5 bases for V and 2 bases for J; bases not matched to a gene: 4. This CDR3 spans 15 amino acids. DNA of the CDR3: TGTGCCAGTAGTTTAGCGGGGGGTCTCACAGATACGCAGTATTTT. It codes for CASSLAGGLTDTQYF.

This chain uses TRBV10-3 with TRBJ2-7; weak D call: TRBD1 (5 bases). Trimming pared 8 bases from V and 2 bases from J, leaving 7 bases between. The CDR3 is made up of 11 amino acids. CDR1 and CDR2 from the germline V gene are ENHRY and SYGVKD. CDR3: CAIGQTYEQYF. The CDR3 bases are TGTGCCATCGGACAAACCTACGAGCAGTACTTC.

In DNA, the CDR3 is TGTGCCAGCAGCCAAGAACTGTTCGCAGAGACCCAGTACTTC. As protein: CASSQELFAETQYF. V usage is TRBV14 and J usage is TRBJ2-5; D remains ambiguous. Per the germline V gene, CDR1 is SGHDN and CDR2 is FVKESK. V shed 0 bases and J shed 4 bases, with 9 bases lying between them. This CDR3 contains 14 residues.

The CDR3 loop reads CASSPQGGVATEAFF. The CDR3 bases are TGTGCCAGCAGTCCACAAGGGGGGGTGGCCACTGAAGCTTTCTTT. The chain employs TRBV6-1 and TRBJ1-1; D perhaps matches TRBD1 (6 bases). The CDR3 loop spans 15 amino acids. CDR1 and CDR2 from the germline V gene are MNHNS and SASEGT. Trimming removed 5 bases at V and 4 bases at J, with 17 bases between.

The CDR3: CASSLRDRTNNEQFF. The DNA of the CDR3 is TGTGCCAGCAGCCTTAGGGACAGGACCAACAATGAGCAGTTCTTC. The gene calls are TRBV7-8 and TRBJ2-1, with 8 nucleotides matching TRBD1. The CDR3 totals 15 residues. The germline V gene encodes CDR1 SGHVS and CDR2 FQNEAQ. Germline trimming cut 5 bases from V and 5 bases from J; bases unmatched to any gene: 8.

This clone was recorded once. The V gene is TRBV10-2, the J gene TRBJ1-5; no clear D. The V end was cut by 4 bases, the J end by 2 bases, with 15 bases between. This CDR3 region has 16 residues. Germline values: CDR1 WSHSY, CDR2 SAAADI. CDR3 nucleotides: TGCGCCAGCAGTGCAAGCCGGGATCCAGGCAATCAGCCCCAGCATTTT. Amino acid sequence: CASSASRDPGNQPQHF.

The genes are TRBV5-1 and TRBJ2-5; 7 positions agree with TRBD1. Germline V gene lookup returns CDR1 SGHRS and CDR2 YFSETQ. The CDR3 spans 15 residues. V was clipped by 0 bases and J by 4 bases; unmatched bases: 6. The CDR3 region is CASSLEGTAPETQYF. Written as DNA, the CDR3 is TGCGCCAGCAGCTTGGAAGGGACAGCCCCAGAGACCCAGTACTTC.

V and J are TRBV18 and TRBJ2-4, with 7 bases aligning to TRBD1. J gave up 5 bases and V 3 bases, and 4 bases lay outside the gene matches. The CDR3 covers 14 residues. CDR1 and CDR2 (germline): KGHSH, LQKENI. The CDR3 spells CASSPQGTENIQYF. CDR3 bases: TGTGCCAGCTCACCGCAAGGGACAGAAAACATTCAGTACTTC.